The rows below give T cell receptor beta chains drawn from one sample of a study of brain metastases from non-small cell lung cancer. TCRdb's copy holds only in-frame clones and misses some; the assay was immunoSEQ multiplex PCR. Seen here are over a thousand clones, 75% to 90% observed once, and the top ten hold about an eighth. Sequenced sample: tumor-adjacent normal tissue. The receptors come from a donor aged 40 or older with non-small cell lung cancer. The CDR3 runs from the conserved cysteine through the conserved F or W. A D gene is named only where the DNA matches it firmly. Only part of the rows carry a size: once, few, many, or a class if the clone is expanded.

size	J	V	D	CDR3	DNA
.	TRBJ1-2	TRBV14	TRBD1	CASSLQGQHGYTF	TGTGCCAGCAGCCTACAGGGGCAACATGGCTACACCTTC
once	TRBJ2-7	TRBV6-1	.	CASSEAQGGYEQYF	TGTGCCAGCAGTGAAGCGCAGGGGGGATACGAGCAGTACTTC
once	TRBJ2-4	TRBV5-4	TRBD2	CASSRTPGGGVLGKNIQYF	TGTGCCAGCAGCCGGACCCCCGGGGGAGGGGTCTTAGGCAAAAACATTCAGTACTTC
.	TRBJ1-6	TRBV11-1	.	CASSLGGDSPLHF	TGTGCCAGCAGCTTAGGTGGGGATTCACCCCTCCACTTT
.	TRBJ2-2	TRBV6-5	.	CASSYSTGLGVGELFF	TGTGCCAGCAGTTACTCGACGGGGCTTGGTGTCGGGGAGCTGTTTTTT
once	TRBJ1-4	TRBV11-3	.	CASSRGRTNEKLFF	TGTGCCAGCAGCCGGGGACGGACTAATGAAAAACTGTTTTTT
.	TRBJ2-1	TRBV2	TRBD2	CASWTSGRTSYNEQFF	TGTGCCTCCTGGACTAGCGGGAGGACATCCTACAATGAGCAGTTCTTC
few	TRBJ2-5	TRBV5-5	TRBD2	CASSRDGRALFGETQYF	TGTGCCAGCAGCCGGGACGGGAGGGCCTTGTTTGGGGAGACCCAGTACTTC
.	TRBJ2-1	TRBV19	TRBD2	CASSLGLAGGEQFF	TGTGCCAGTAGTCTGGGACTAGCGGGAGGTGAGCAGTTCTTC
.	TRBJ1-5	TRBV2	TRBD1	CAITEGATEPQHF	TGTGCCATCACGGAGGGGGCAACGGAGCCCCAGCATTTT
few	TRBJ1-2	TRBV10-1	.	CASYRDGYTF	TGCGCCAGCTATAGGGATGGCTACACCTTC